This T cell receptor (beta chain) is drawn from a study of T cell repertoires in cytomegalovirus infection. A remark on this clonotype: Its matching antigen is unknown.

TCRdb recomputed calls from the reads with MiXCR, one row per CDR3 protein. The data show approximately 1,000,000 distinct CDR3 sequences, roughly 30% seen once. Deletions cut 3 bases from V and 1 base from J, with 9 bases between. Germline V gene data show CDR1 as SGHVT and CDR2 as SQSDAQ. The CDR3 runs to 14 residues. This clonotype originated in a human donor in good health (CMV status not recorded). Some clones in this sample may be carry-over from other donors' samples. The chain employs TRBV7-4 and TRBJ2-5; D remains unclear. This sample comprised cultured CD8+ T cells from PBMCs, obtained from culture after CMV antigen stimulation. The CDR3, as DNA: TGTGCCAGCAGCTTGACGGTTTCCCAAGAGACCCAGTACTTC. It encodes CASSLTVSQETQYF.